The 21 T cell receptor beta chains below come from one sample, sequenced in a study of T cell repertoires in cytomegalovirus infection. These receptors are not linked to any known antigen. MiXCR, applied by TCRdb to the reads, yields one record per CDR3 protein. The sample shows some 500,000 distinct CDR3 sequences, 40% of them seen only once. Sequencing was performed on cultured PBMCs, taken from culture after CMV antigen stimulation. The receptors were gathered from a human donor in good health (CMV status not recorded). Some clones in this sample may be carry-over from other donors' samples.

The V gene is TRBV7-2, the J gene TRBJ2-5, with 7 bases that match TRBD2. CDR1 SGHTA and CDR2 FQGNSA come from the germline V gene. Trimming at V came to 5 bases and at J to 5 bases, leaving 8 bases not matched to a gene. This CDR3 comprises 14 residues. The CDR3 DNA is TGTGCCAGCAGCCCCCGGGGGGTCGGGGAGACCCAGTACTTC. It translates to CASSPRGVGETQYF.

V and J are TRBV12-5 and TRBJ2-1, with D tentatively TRBD2 (5 bases). Per germline, CDR1 LGHNT and CDR2 FRNRAP. The CDR3 consists of 13 residues. The V and J ends lost 5 bases and 9 bases respectively, with 14 bases between them. CDR3 region: CASGPTLAVEQFF. The CDR3, as DNA: TGTGCTAGTGGTCCCACCCTAGCCGTTGAGCAGTTCTTC.

Note on this clonotype: The junction departs from the called germline gene at one end, perhaps through a read error. The chain carries TRBV5-1 and TRBJ1-1; D is unresolved. The CDR3 loop spans 14 amino acids. Germline V gene sequence: CDR1 SGHRS, CDR2 YFSETQ. CDR3 residues: CASSLALGNTEAFF. For the CDR3, the DNA is TGTGCCAGCAGCTTAGCGCTAGGGAACACTGAAGCTTTCTTT. Drawing the rest from reference TRBV5-1 and TRBJ1-1, the complete variable domain is KAGVTQTPRYLIKTRGQQVTLSCSPISGHRSVSWYQQTPGQGLQFLFEYFSETQRNKGNFPGRFSGRQFSNSRSEMNVSTLELGDSALYLCASSLALGNTEAFFGQGTRLTVV.

This clonotype showed up just a few times. The rearrangement uses TRBV12-3 or TRBV12-4 and TRBJ2-5; 10 bases are a match to TRBD2. J was trimmed by 4 bases and V by 4 bases; bases with no gene match: 9. The CDR3 loop spans 16 amino acids. The DNA of the CDR3 is TGTGCCAGCAGTTCCCCCCTAGCGGGAGAAAGAGAGACCCAGTACTTC. It codes for CASSSPLAGERETQYF.

The table lists this clonotype with a few counts. The chain joins TRBV28 to TRBJ2-3; TRBD2 matches 9 bases. V lost 6 bases, J lost 8 bases, and 12 bases stayed unmatched. The CDR3 loop spans 15 amino acids. Germline CDR1 is MDHEN and CDR2 is SYDVKM. The CDR3: CASSPWRGGPGTQYF. CDR3 nucleotides: TGTGCCAGCAGCCCCTGGCGGGGGGGTCCCGGTACGCAGTATTTT.

This clonotype has just a few counts. The chain links TRBV7-2 to TRBJ2-3, with D tentatively TRBD2 (7 bases). The CDR3 has 16 amino acids. Germline lookup yields CDR1 SGHTA and CDR2 FQGNSA. V was pared by 0 bases and J by 3 bases, with 13 bases between. CDR3: CASSLAWGGGTDTQYF. The DNA of the CDR3 is TGTGCCAGCAGCTTAGCCTGGGGAGGGGGGACAGATACGCAGTATTTT.

The chain joins TRBV7-2 to TRBJ1-3; 7 nucleotides match TRBD1. The CDR3 is made up of 15 amino acids. Germline V gene data show CDR1 as SGHTA and CDR2 as FQGNSA. Trimming took 1 base from V and 5 from J; bases not matched to a gene: 5. The CDR3 reads CASSLDQGERNTIYF. CDR3 DNA sequence: TGTGCCAGCAGCTTAGATCAGGGGGAGCGAAACACCATATATTTT.

The J gene is TRBJ2-5, the V gene TRBV10-3, with D perhaps matching TRBD1 (6 bases). Between the trimmed V and J ends, which lost 4 bases and 7 bases, there was a span of 16 bases. The CDR3 consists of 14 residues. Per the germline V gene, CDR1 is ENHRY and CDR2 is SYGVKD. The CDR3 DNA reads as TGTGCCATCAGTGGGACAGAACCAAGAGCGACCCAGTACTTC. Translation: CAISGTEPRATQYF.

This clonotype was counted between two and nine times. The gene calls are TRBV19 and TRBJ2-3; 7 nucleotides line up with TRBD1. CDR1 is LNHDA and CDR2 is SQIVND in the germline V gene (reference sequence). The trim removed 4 bases at V and 6 bases at J, leaving 7 bases unmatched. The CDR3 totals 14 residues. The CDR3 sequence: CASSKKQGTDTQYF. The CDR3 coding sequence is TGTGCCAGTAGTAAGAAACAGGGGACGGATACGCAGTATTTT.

The gene calls are TRBV5-4 and TRBJ2-1; 7 nucleotides match TRBD1. From germline, CDR1 is SGHNT and CDR2 YYREEE (reference sequence). This CDR3 region has 15 residues. V was clipped by 3 bases and J by 8 bases; unmatched bases: 11. In nucleotides, the CDR3 is TGTGCCAGCAGCTCCTTGGCCAGGGGGAGTGATGAGCAGTTCTTC. This sequence encodes CASSSLARGSDEQFF. The full variable domain, in which reference TRBV5-4 and TRBJ2-1 provide the parts outside the CDR3, is ETGVTQSPTHLIKTRGQQVTLRCSSQSGHNTVSWYQQALGQGPQFIFQYYREEENGRGNFPPRFSGLQFPNYSSELNVNALELDDSALYLCASSSLARGSDEQFFGPGTRLTVL.

The V and J genes are TRBV7-9 and TRBJ2-7, with 7 bases fitting TRBD1. Trimming cost V 0 bases and J 3 bases; bases outside gene matches: 5. Germline assignment: CDR1 SEHNR and CDR2 FQNEAQ (reference sequence). The CDR3 totals 15 residues. The DNA for the CDR3 is TGTGCCAGCAGCTTAGCAGGAGCAGGGGGCTACGAGCAGTACTTC. Its protein is CASSLAGAGGYEQYF.

This rearrangement joins TRBV29-1 to TRBJ2-2; 14 positions match TRBD2. The germline CDR1 and CDR2 sequences are SQVTM and ANQGSEA. The CDR3 totals 20 residues. The J segment lost 0 bases and the V segment lost 6 bases, leaving 15 bases of the junction unmatched. DNA for the CDR3: TGCAGCGTCCCGAGGGGGCTGGGACTAGCGGGGGCCCCGAACACCGGGGAGCTGTTTTTT. This gives the protein CSVPRGLGLAGAPNTGELFF.

The rearrangement uses TRBV6-2 or TRBV6-3 and TRBJ2-1; 7 nucleotides align to TRBD1. With V trimmed by 0 bases and J by 7 bases, 3 bases remained unmatched. Per the germline V gene, CDR1 is MNHEY and CDR2 is SVGEGT. This CDR3 spans 14 amino acids. This CDR3 is CASSYSRQGNEQFF. CDR3 DNA: TGTGCCAGCAGTTACTCGAGACAGGGAAATGAGCAGTTCTTC.

V is TRBV19 and J is TRBJ1-3; D gene unclear. This CDR3 is built from 14 residues. Trimming removed 7 bases at V and 0 bases at J, with 10 bases between. Germline V gene lookup returns CDR1 LNHDA and CDR2 SQIVND (reference sequence). CDR3 DNA sequence: TGTGCCAGTATGGAGCCCACCTCTGGAAACACCATATATTTT. Amino acids: CASMEPTSGNTIYF.

The rearrangement joins TRBV7-2 to TRBJ1-1; the D is unclear. Germline loops: CDR1 SGHTA, CDR2 FQGNSA. This CDR3 is 14 amino acids long. With 3 bases removed from V and 4 bases from J, the gap between germline ends came to 12 bases. The CDR3 DNA reads TGTGCCAGCAGCTTCTCGATGAGAAGCACTGAAGCTTTCTTT. Amino acids: CASSFSMRSTEAFF.

CDR3 region: CASRRGGWQETQYF. In nucleotides, the CDR3 is TGTGCCAGCAGACGGGGAGGTTGGCAAGAGACCCAGTACTTC. V gene TRBV6-2 or TRBV6-3 combines with J gene TRBJ2-5; tentative D call: TRBD2 (6 bases). CDR3 length: 14 amino acids. Germline V CDR1 and CDR2: MNHEY, SVGEGT. Deletions cut 6 bases from V and 2 bases from J, with 13 bases between.

This clonotype was recorded a few times. The chain is built from TRBV11-2 and TRBJ1-1; 9 nucleotides align to TRBD1. Trimming at V came to 5 bases and at J to 11 bases, leaving 6 bases not matched to a gene. Germline loops: CDR1 SGHAT, CDR2 FQNNGV. The CDR3 runs 12 residues. The CDR3: CASSHRGLSAFF. As DNA, the CDR3 is TGTGCCAGCAGCCACAGGGGGCTTTCTGCTTTCTTT.

J is TRBJ2-7 and V is TRBV7-8; D tentatively reads TRBD1 or TRBD2 (5 bases each). The CDR3 consists of 14 residues. Germline loops: CDR1 SGHVS, CDR2 FQNEAQ. V was cut by 3 bases and J by 3 bases, with 12 bases left in between. The CDR3 DNA is TGTGCCAGCAGCTTTTTCGGGGACCTCTACGAGCAGTACTTC. As protein: CASSFFGDLYEQYF.

This clonotype was seen more than once but under ten times. This chain uses TRBV12-3 or TRBV12-4 with TRBJ1-2, with D tentatively TRBD1 (6 bases). CDR3 length: 18 amino acids. V lost 5 bases, J lost 3 bases, and 25 bases lay in between. The CDR3 DNA is TGTGCCAGCAGTCCCAGTTTTTTGGGGGCTCGCGCCTACTATGGCTACACCTTC. Translation gives CASSPSFLGARAYYGYTF.

This clonotype has more than one count but fewer than ten. The rearrangement uses TRBV12-3 or TRBV12-4 and TRBJ2-5; unclear D gene. The CDR3 totals 14 residues. Trimming stripped 5 bases from V and 5 bases from J, with 15 bases between. DNA for the CDR3: TGTGCCAGCAGTGCCGGGCTTGGTGGGGAGACCCAGTACTTC. Translated, it gives CASSAGLGGETQYF.

The chain has TRBV11-2 and TRBJ2-7, with 11 bases lining up with TRBD2. The CDR3 consists of 16 residues. Germline CDR1 and CDR2: SGHAT and FQNNGV. V shed 5 bases and J 3 bases; nucleotides not matched to a gene: 9. The DNA of the CDR3 is TGTGCCAGCAGCCCGACTAGCGGGATCGGAGTCTACGAGCAGTACTTC. This gives the protein CASSPTSGIGVYEQYF.